These T cell receptor beta chains were read from a single sample in a study of molecular identifiers for immune sequencing clone quantification. TCRdb reprocessed the PCR reads with MiXCR, giving one entry per CDR3 protein. Of 65,000 to 70,000 distinct CDR3 sequences in the sample, 15% to 20% were seen once. The specimen sequenced was naive CD8+ T cells from blood, with Jurkat cell RNA spiked in. These receptors were taken from a human donor in good health. Some libraries in this study had Jurkat cell RNA spiked in. Both conserved end residues are part of each CDR3. D genes are given only for firm matches. Not all rows give a size; the values are once, few, many and, for expanded clones, a class.

d_call j_call v_call clone_size cdr3_aa cdr3_nt
NA TRBJ2-1 TRBV7-9 NA CASSLRQGGDEQLF TGTGCCAGCAGCTTAAGGCAGGGAGGCGATGAGCAGCTCTTC
NA TRBJ1-1 TRBV10-3 many CAISAGETEAFF TGTGCCATCAGCGCCGGTGAGACTGAAGCTTTCTTT
NA TRBJ2-6 TRBV7-9 many CASSLGTASIGANVLTF TGTGCCAGCAGCTTAGGGACAGCTTCCATTGGGGCCAACGTCCTGACTTTC
TRBD2 TRBJ2-7 TRBV4-1 many CASSQAAGGYEQYF TGCGCCAGCAGCCAAGCAGCGGGGGGATACGAGCAGTACTTC
TRBD1 TRBJ2-2 TRBV4-1 many CASSLPPGQGNTGELFF TGCGCCAGCAGCCTACCACCGGGACAGGGGAACACCGGGGAGCTGTTTTTT
NA TRBJ1-2 TRBV3-1 many CASSQEGVRTVDGYTF TGTGCCAGCAGCCAAGAGGGAGTTCGGACTGTTGATGGCTACACCTTC
TRBD2 TRBJ2-7 TRBV7-2 many CASSLALAGYEQYF TGTGCCAGCAGCTTAGCCCTAGCGGGCTACGAGCAGTACTTC
NA TRBJ2-1 TRBV4-1 many CASSQDGSASSYNEQFF TGCGCCAGCAGCCAAGATGGAAGCGCTAGCTCCTACAATGAGCAGTTCTTC
NA TRBJ1-4 TRBV4-1 many CASSQEPAATNEKLFF TGCGCCAGCAGCCAAGAGCCGGCTGCAACTAATGAAAAACTGTTTTTT
TRBD1 TRBJ2-7 TRBV13 many CASSPPDRGGAEQYF TGTGCCAGCAGCCCGCCGGACAGGGGAGGTGCCGAGCAGTACTTC
NA TRBJ1-6 TRBV6-5 NA CASTGIGSYNSPLHF TGTGCCAGCACGGGAATTGGGTCCTATAATTCACCCCTCCACTTT
NA TRBJ2-3 TRBV5-1 many CASSLVAGTHTDTQYF TGCGCCAGCAGCTTGGTCGCCGGGACCCACACAGATACGCAGTATTTT
TRBD2 TRBJ2-7 TRBV27 many CASRGLLAGDYEQYF TGTGCCAGCAGGGGTTTACTAGCGGGGGACTACGAGCAGTACTTC
TRBD1 TRBJ2-2 TRBV29-1 many CSVEDQGWTGITGELFF TGCAGCGTTGAAGATCAAGGATGGACAGGCATCACCGGGGAGCTGTTTTTT
NA TRBJ2-1 TRBV7-9 many CASSLELAPPVQGNEQFF TGTGCCAGCAGCTTAGAACTAGCGCCCCCCGTCCAGGGGAATGAGCAGTTCTTC
NA TRBJ2-1 TRBV27 few CASNEMGEQFF TGTGCCAGCAACGAGATGGGTGAGCAGTTCTTC